Listed below are T cell receptor beta chains from one sample, sequenced in a study of regulatory T cells in long-lasting Graves disease. TCRdb re-called the multiplex PCR reads with MiXCR, one entry per CDR3 protein. The sample lists fewer than 450,000 distinct CDR3 sequences, around 20% occurring once. Sequencing was performed on peripheral blood mononuclear cells (PBMCs), taken when the disease was refractory, from a patient treated with antithyroid drugs. These receptor sequences come from a female donor with Graves disease. CDR3s leave out the opening cysteine and the closing phenylalanine or tryptophan. Each record gives: D gene, V gene, CDR3 protein. The D gene is left open where the match is weak.

d_call: .; v_call: TRBV9; cdr3_aa: ASSVDQGRDTEAF
d_call: .; v_call: TRBV5-1; cdr3_aa: ASSGGGSGYT
d_call: .; v_call: TRBV2; cdr3_aa: ASSEGAFGSLPANYGYT
d_call: TRBD1; v_call: TRBV19; cdr3_aa: ASSHGTDHSYEQY
d_call: .; v_call: TRBV7-2; cdr3_aa: ASSLVPDSNQPQH
d_call: TRBD2; v_call: TRBV12-3/TRBV12-4; cdr3_aa: ASSPGTTLYEQY
d_call: TRBD1; v_call: TRBV2; cdr3_aa: ASSETGQGYEQY
d_call: TRBD1; v_call: TRBV11-2; cdr3_aa: ASSLSTGGQETQY
d_call: .; v_call: TRBV14; cdr3_aa: ASSQGGSPLYEQY
d_call: TRBD1; v_call: TRBV29-1; cdr3_aa: SVDRGPTEAF
d_call: .; v_call: TRBV7-9; cdr3_aa: ASSSGGIEAF
d_call: .; v_call: TRBV28; cdr3_aa: ASREDITYEQY
d_call: .; v_call: TRBV4-1; cdr3_aa: ASSQDLATNTEAF
d_call: .; v_call: TRBV7-2; cdr3_aa: ASSQDPQLQF
d_call: .; v_call: TRBV6-2/TRBV6-3; cdr3_aa: ASSYRRSVPTGELF
d_call: TRBD1; v_call: TRBV7-2; cdr3_aa: ASREPGQTQETQY
d_call: .; v_call: TRBV11-2; cdr3_aa: ASSLVPIRGWAGELF
d_call: .; v_call: TRBV19; cdr3_aa: ARTTFTGTGNTEAF
d_call: .; v_call: TRBV12-3/TRBV12-4; cdr3_aa: ASTVAGINYGYT
d_call: .; v_call: TRBV6-1; cdr3_aa: ASNQADSAEAF